This is a list of T cell receptor beta chains from one sample in a study of T cells in Graves' hyperthyroidism and ophthalmopathy. TCRdb re-called the multiplex PCR reads with MiXCR, one entry per CDR3 protein. The sample lists almost 600,000 distinct CDR3 sequences, approximately 15% occurring once. Material for sequencing was blood. The receptors here all came from a woman under 40 with Graves' hyperthyroidism that later progressed to Graves' ophthalmopathy. CDR3s include the opening cysteine and the closing phenylalanine or tryptophan. Fields, in order: V gene, clone size, D gene, J gene, CDR3 DNA, CDR3 protein. The D gene is left open where the match is weak. Rows give clone size only sometimes, using once, few, many, or a class for an expanded clone.

V: TRBV5-1; size: .; D: TRBD2; J: TRBJ2-1; DNA: TGCGCCAGCAGTTGGGCTAGCGGGAGTGACAATGAGCAGTTCTTC; CDR3: CASSWASGSDNEQFF
V: TRBV20-1; size: .; D: TRBD2; J: TRBJ2-1; DNA: TGCAGTGCTAGAGAACCGGGACTAGCTTCCTACAATGAGCAGTTCTTC; CDR3: CSAREPGLASYNEQFF
V: TRBV5-4; size: many; D: .; J: TRBJ2-5; DNA: TGTGCCAGCAGCTTGGTCACGTCGGAGACCCAGTACTTC; CDR3: CASSLVTSETQYF
V: TRBV30; size: .; D: TRBD2; J: TRBJ2-7; DNA: TGTGCCTGGGTCAAAGCGGGGATGTACGAGCAGTACTTC; CDR3: CAWVKAGMYEQYF
V: TRBV7-8; size: many; D: .; J: TRBJ2-2; DNA: TGTGCCAGCAGCGCACCCGTGCGGTTGAACACCGGGGAGCTGTTTTTT; CDR3: CASSAPVRLNTGELFF
V: TRBV7-9; size: many; D: .; J: TRBJ1-1; DNA: TGTGCCAGCAGCTTAGAGGGGGGCCTTGAAGCTTTCTTT; CDR3: CASSLEGGLEAFF
V: TRBV28; size: once; D: TRBD2; J: TRBJ2-2; DNA: TGTGCCAGCAGATCCGGACTAGCGGGAACCAACACCGGGGAGCTGTTTTTT; CDR3: CASRSGLAGTNTGELFF
V: TRBV6-5; size: many; D: TRBD2; J: TRBJ2-7; DNA: TGTGCCAGCAGTTACTCGACTAGCGGGAGCAACGAGCAGTACTTC; CDR3: CASSYSTSGSNEQYF
V: TRBV29-1; size: few; D: TRBD2; J: TRBJ2-3; DNA: TGCAGCGTTGAAGATCTAGCGGGAAGCACAGATACGCAGTATTTT; CDR3: CSVEDLAGSTDTQYF
V: TRBV4-1; size: many; D: .; J: TRBJ1-6; DNA: TGCGCCAGCAGCCACCTGGGGGATTCACCCCTCCACTTT; CDR3: CASSHLGDSPLHF
V: TRBV29-1; size: many; D: .; J: TRBJ1-1; DNA: TGCAGCGTTGAAGTAGGGACGTACACTGAAGCTTTCTTT; CDR3: CSVEVGTYTEAFF
V: TRBV12-3/TRBV12-4; size: many; D: .; J: TRBJ2-3; DNA: TGTGCCAGCAGCCCTAGGAGTTCGACAGATACGCAGTATTTT; CDR3: CASSPRSSTDTQYF
V: TRBV9; size: many; D: .; J: TRBJ1-2; DNA: TGTGCCAGCAGCGTAGACAAGGGAGACTATGGCTACACCTTC; CDR3: CASSVDKGDYGYTF
V: TRBV24-1; size: .; D: TRBD2; J: TRBJ2-2; DNA: TGTGCCACCAGTGAGGCGGGAGTTACGGACACCGGGGAGCTGTTTTTT; CDR3: CATSEAGVTDTGELFF
V: TRBV5-1; size: many; D: TRBD1; J: TRBJ2-1; DNA: TGCGCCAGCAGCACCGGGACAGGGGGGGATGAGCAGTTCTTC; CDR3: CASSTGTGGDEQFF
V: TRBV29-1; size: many; D: TRBD1; J: TRBJ2-7; DNA: TGCAGCGTTGGTCCAGGGACAGGGTCATACGAGCAGTACTTC; CDR3: CSVGPGTGSYEQYF
V: TRBV10-3; size: few; D: .; J: TRBJ1-4; DNA: TGTGCCATCAGAGGGAAGTCTAATGAAAAACTGTTTTTT; CDR3: CAIRGKSNEKLFF
V: TRBV24-1; size: few; D: .; J: TRBJ2-1; DNA: TGTGCCACCAGTGATGCATCCATACTAGTTGCGGGGCAGTTCTTC; CDR3: CATSDASILVAGQFF
V: TRBV5-1; size: many; D: TRBD1; J: TRBJ2-1; DNA: TGCGCCAGCAGCTGGACAGGGGATGAGCAGTTCTTC; CDR3: CASSWTGDEQFF
V: TRBV6-1; size: many; D: TRBD1; J: TRBJ1-1; DNA: TGTGCCAGCAGTCCGGACAGGAGTGAAGCTTTCTTT; CDR3: CASSPDRSEAFF
V: TRBV6-2/TRBV6-3; size: many; D: .; J: TRBJ1-6; DNA: TGTGCCACCGAGAGTAACGGGTTTTCACCCCTCCACTTT; CDR3: CATESNGFSPLHF
V: TRBV30; size: .; D: TRBD2; J: TRBJ2-1; DNA: TGTGCCTGGAGTCGGGGGGAGTACAATGAGCAGTTCTTC; CDR3: CAWSRGEYNEQFF
V: TRBV7-3; size: many; D: TRBD2; J: TRBJ2-3; DNA: TGTGCCAGCAGCCCCCGCCGGGGAGCGGGAGGGCAGGATACGCAGTATTTT; CDR3: CASSPRRGAGGQDTQYF
V: TRBV28; size: many; D: TRBD1; J: TRBJ2-5; DNA: TGTGCCAGCAGTTCGGCAGGGGGATATGGGACCCAGTACTTC; CDR3: CASSSAGGYGTQYF
V: TRBV28; size: many; D: .; J: TRBJ1-2; DNA: TGTGCCAGCAGTCCGCAGACAGACGGCTACACCTTC; CDR3: CASSPQTDGYTF
V: TRBV3-1; size: many; D: .; J: TRBJ1-1; DNA: TGTGCCAGCGTCCCTACCGGTCTCCTCGGGAACACTGAAGCTTTCTTT; CDR3: CASVPTGLLGNTEAFF
V: TRBV30; size: .; D: .; J: TRBJ1-2; DNA: TGTGCCTGGAGAAATAAGCTTTATGACCACACCAACTATGGCTACACCTTC; CDR3: CAWRNKLYDHTNYGYTF
V: TRBV9; size: few; D: TRBD2; J: TRBJ2-5; DNA: TGTGCCAGCAGCGCGGCGGGACTAGCGGTAGAGACCCAGTACTTC; CDR3: CASSAAGLAVETQYF
V: TRBV14; size: few; D: .; J: TRBJ2-7; DNA: TGTGCCAGCAGCCAAGCTGCAGTTTACGAGCAGTACTTC; CDR3: CASSQAAVYEQYF